This T cell receptor beta chain was obtained from a study of T cell repertoires in aging, cancer and after chemotherapy. Findings of the study overall: In each cancer cohort, median generation probability increased across chemotherapy, suggesting thymic output rebounded.

TCR beta rearrangements were amplified from peripheral blood genomic DNA. TRB rearrangements spanning V, D and J were amplified using mixed TRB-A/B primers. Via MiXCR, TCRdb re-called the multiplex PCR reads, giving one row per CDR3 protein. The sample contains roughly 18,000 distinct CDR3 sequences, around 38% of which appear only once. For this clonotype: Its antigen is currently unknown.

From germline, CDR1 is MNHEY and CDR2 SMNVEV (reference sequence). Between the trimmed V and J ends, which lost 5 bases and 3 bases, there was a span of 11 bases. CDR3 length: 13 amino acids. The receptor's source is a human donor with a solid tumor. The chain combines TRBV27 with TRBJ2-7; D is perhaps TRBD2 (5 bases). What was sequenced was blood. The CDR3 DNA is TGTGCCAGCAGTGGGGTCGGGGACTACGAGCAGTACTTC. Residues: CASSGVGDYEQYF.